This T cell receptor beta chain was observed in a study of blood T cell repertoires in COVID-19. Overall study context: Italy, Spain and the United States were the sources of the convalescent and acute COVID-19 samples.

J lost 7 bases, V lost 0 bases, and 10 bases had no gene match. Germline loops: CDR1 KGHSH, CDR2 LQKENI. CDR3 size: 16 residues. Data came from immunoSEQ multiplex PCR; TCRdb stores just in-frame clones and leaves some out. The sample has roughly 340,000 clones; 85% to 90% are singletons. Only one count was recorded for this clone. V and J are TRBV18 and TRBJ1-1, with 8 nucleotides matching TRBD1. Sequencing used PBMCs or T cells enriched from blood (not recorded which). This TCR was recovered from a man between 18 and 35 years old who had recovered from COVID-19. The CDR3 DNA sequence: TGTGCCAGCTCACCACCTTCGGGACAGGTAAATCTTGAAGCTTTCTTT. This codes for CASSPPSGQVNLEAFF. Full variable domain (outside the CDR3, taken from reference TRBV18 and TRBJ1-1): NAGVMQNPRHLVRRRGQEARLRCSPMKGHSHVYWYRQLPEEGLKFMVYLQKENIIDESGMPKERFSAEFPKEGPSILRIQQVVRGDSAAYFCASSPPSGQVNLEAFFGQGTRLTVV.